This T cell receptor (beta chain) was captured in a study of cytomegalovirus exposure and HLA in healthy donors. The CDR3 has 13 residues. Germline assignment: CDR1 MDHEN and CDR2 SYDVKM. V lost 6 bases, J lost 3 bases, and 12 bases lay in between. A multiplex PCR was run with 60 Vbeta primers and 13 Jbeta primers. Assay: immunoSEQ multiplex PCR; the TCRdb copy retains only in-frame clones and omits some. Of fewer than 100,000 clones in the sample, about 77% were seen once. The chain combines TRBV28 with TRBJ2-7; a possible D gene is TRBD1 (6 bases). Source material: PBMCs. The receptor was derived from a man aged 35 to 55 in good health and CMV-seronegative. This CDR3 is CASRLGGNYEQYF. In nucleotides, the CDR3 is TGTGCCAGCAGGCTAGGGGGAAACTACGAGCAGTACTTC.